The 20 T cell receptor beta chains listed next were all sequenced from one sample in a study of T cells in Graves' hyperthyroidism and ophthalmopathy. It was RNA transcripts that yielded the amplified TCR beta CDR3 regions. HTBI primers drove first-round RT-PCR of the TCR CDR3. TCRdb reprocessed the multiplex PCR reads with MiXCR, giving one entry per CDR3 protein. The table has some 530,000 distinct CDR3 sequences, under 25% seen once; the top ten hold under 55%. The material sequenced was blood. The origin of the receptors is a woman in her 70s with Graves' ophthalmopathy.

This clonotype was seen a few times. This CDR3 is CASRQLAGGHEQFF. CDR3 nucleotides: TGTGCCAGCAGACAACTAGCGGGAGGCCATGAGCAGTTCTTC. The rearrangement joins TRBV6-1 to TRBJ2-1; 12 positions agree with TRBD2. V lost 6 bases to trimming and J lost 8 bases; unmatched junction nucleotides: 5. CDR1 is MNHNS and CDR2 is SASEGT in the germline V gene. The CDR3 extends over 14 amino acids.

Here the CDR3 reads CASSHERPFLSPLHF. CDR3 DNA sequence: TGTGCCAGCAGCCATGAGCGGCCCTTTTTGTCACCCCTCCACTTT. This rearrangement joins TRBV3-1 to TRBJ1-6; D remains ambiguous. The germline CDR1 and CDR2 sequences are LGHDT and YNNKEL (reference sequence). CDR3 length: 15 amino acids. The V end lost 3 bases, the J end lost 10 bases, and 16 bases lay between the germline ends.

The sample holds a few counts of this clonotype. This chain links TRBV5-6 with TRBJ2-1, with 7 bases that match TRBD2. Germline assignment: CDR1 SGHDT and CDR2 YYEEEE. The CDR3 totals 14 residues. V shed 4 bases, J shed 3 bases, and the junction held 4 bases outside the gene matches. CDR3: CASSAGLVYNEQFF. DNA for the CDR3: TGTGCCAGCAGCGCCGGACTAGTCTACAATGAGCAGTTCTTC.

This clonotype was recorded at least ten times. The chain uses TRBV6-1 and TRBJ2-7, with 8 bases that match TRBD1. The J segment lost 6 bases and the V segment lost 5 bases, leaving 6 bases of the junction unmatched. Germline CDR1 and CDR2: MNHNS and SASEGT. The CDR3 has 13 amino acids. CDR3: CASSRTGSSEQYF. CDR3 DNA sequence: TGTGCCAGCAGTCGGACAGGGTCAAGCGAGCAGTACTTC.

This clonotype was counted a few times. The chain has TRBV7-2 and TRBJ2-7; TRBD2 aligns across 11 bases. J gave up 3 bases and V 5 bases, and 6 bases lay outside the gene matches. The CDR3 runs 15 residues. The germline V gene encodes CDR1 SGHTA and CDR2 FQGNSA. The CDR3 DNA reads TGTGCCAGCAGCGCACCCGGACTAGCGGGCTACGAGCAGTACTTC. Protein: CASSAPGLAGYEQYF.

With respect to this clonotype: Germline is not matched at one junction end, which may reflect a read error. The chain is built from TRBV6-2 or TRBV6-3 and TRBJ1-1; perhaps TRBD1 as D (5 bases). There are 12 residues in the CDR3. In germline, CDR1 is MNHEY, CDR2 SVGEGT. The chain's CDR3 is CATRELAGESFF. In DNA form, the CDR3 reads TGTGCCACCAGGGAGTTGGCGGGTGAATCTTTCTTT.

This clonotype was counted a few times. The J gene is TRBJ2-2, the V gene TRBV5-1; TRBD2 matches at 11 bases. J gave up 3 bases and V 0 bases, and 7 bases lay outside the gene matches. CDR3 length: 18 residues. In germline, CDR1 is SGHRS, CDR2 YFSETQ. For the CDR3, the DNA is TGCGCCAGCAGCTTGGTACTTCTAGCGGGAGGCTACACCGGGGAGCTGTTTTTT. Amino acids: CASSLVLLAGGYTGELFF.

In its sample, this clonotype was seen a few times. The chain couples TRBV12-5 to TRBJ1-4; D ambiguous. The CDR3 sequence is 14 residues long. V gave up 5 bases and J gave up 3 bases, with 10 bases separating them. Per the germline V gene, CDR1 is LGHNT and CDR2 is FRNRAP. CDR3 DNA: TGTGCTAGTGGTGAGACGGGCTCTAATGAAAAACTGTTTTTT. This encodes CASGETGSNEKLFF.

The sample holds a few counts of this clonotype. The chain recombines TRBV5-1 with TRBJ1-5, with D possibly matching TRBD1 (5 bases). Per the germline V gene, CDR1 is SGHRS and CDR2 is YFSETQ. The V end was cut by 0 bases, the J end by 3 bases, with 10 bases between. The CDR3 runs 15 residues. The CDR3 coding sequence is TGCGCCAGCAGCTTGGGGGACGGCCCCAATCAGCCCCAGCATTTT. Residues: CASSLGDGPNQPQHF.

The table lists this clonotype with a few counts. V usage is TRBV28 and J usage is TRBJ2-5; D is possibly TRBD2 (6 bases). The CDR3 runs 15 residues. The germline V gene has CDR1 MDHEN and CDR2 SYDVKM. V was shortened by 6 bases and J by 4 bases, with 18 bases between the two germline ends. The CDR3 region is CASSYGTGGLETQYF. CDR3 DNA: TGTGCCAGCAGCTATGGGACTGGGGGTTTAGAGACCCAGTACTTC.

The chain employs TRBV11-3 and TRBJ2-5; 7 bases agree with TRBD1. This CDR3 contains 14 residues. Losses at the gene ends were 5 bases for V and 4 bases for J; bases not matched to a gene: 7. Germline V gene data show CDR1 as SGHNT and CDR2 as YENEEA. The CDR3 sequence: CASSARDRAETQYF. CDR3 DNA sequence: TGTGCCAGCAGCGCCCGGGACAGAGCAGAGACCCAGTACTTC.

This clonotype has more than one count but fewer than ten. The gene calls are TRBV7-2 and TRBJ2-2; D gene ambiguous. In germline, CDR1 is SGHTA, CDR2 FQGNSA. This CDR3 region has 17 residues. V dropped 6 bases and J dropped 0 bases, with 17 bases sitting between them. CDR3 sequence (DNA): TGTGCCAGCAGGACCTCGGGTCTGAGTTCGAACACCGGGGAGCTGTTTTTT. Translated, it gives CASRTSGLSSNTGELFF.

The chain couples TRBV12-3 or TRBV12-4 to TRBJ2-1; the match to TRBD2 covers 9 bases. The V and J ends lost 7 bases and 12 bases, in that order; junction bases with no gene match: 10. CDR3 size: 13 residues. This CDR3 reads CASNPGTSFVQFF. The CDR3, as DNA: TGTGCCAGCAATCCTGGGACTAGCTTCGTGCAGTTCTTC.

The chain is built from TRBV10-2 and TRBJ2-7; TRBD2 matches at 7 bases. Germline CDR1 and CDR2: WSHSY and SAAADI. The CDR3 contains 17 residues. The junction had 11 bases not matched to a gene; V was cut back by 0 bases and J by 3 bases. The CDR3 sequence: CASSESSLAVTNYEQYF. Written as DNA, the CDR3 is TGCGCCAGCAGTGAGTCGAGCCTAGCGGTGACCAACTACGAGCAGTACTTC.

The rearrangement joins TRBV7-2 to TRBJ2-2, with 8 bases fitting TRBD1. Per germline, CDR1 SGHTA and CDR2 FQGNSA. J was trimmed by 6 bases and V by 3 bases; bases with no gene match: 6. The CDR3 is 15 amino acids. The DNA for the CDR3 is TGTGCCAGCAGCTTTACAGGGGGTAACTCCGGGGAGCTGTTTTTT. This encodes CASSFTGGNSGELFF.

The chain couples TRBV7-9 to TRBJ1-5; a weak D match, TRBD1 (5 bases). Germline V gene lookup returns CDR1 SEHNR and CDR2 FQNEAQ (reference sequence). The CDR3 is 14 residues long. The germline V and J ends were trimmed by 1 base and 6 bases, with 10 bases remaining between them. The CDR3 here is CASSLDAGTQPQHF. In DNA form, the CDR3 reads TGTGCCAGCAGCTTAGATGCAGGGACTCAGCCCCAGCATTTT.

The chain links TRBV15 to TRBJ2-7; possibly TRBD1 for D (6 bases). Per the germline V gene, CDR1 is LNHNV and CDR2 is YYDKDF (reference sequence). This CDR3 has 15 residues. V was pared by 0 bases and J by 6 bases, with 15 bases between. CDR3 DNA sequence: TGTGCCACCAGCAGAGATCTGGGGGACACGGGCGAGCAGTACTTC. Residues: CATSRDLGDTGEQYF.

The chain couples TRBV7-2 to TRBJ2-7; 9 positions match TRBD2. This CDR3 is 14 amino acids long. V shed 5 bases, J shed 5 bases, and the junction held 7 bases outside the gene matches. The germline V gene encodes CDR1 SGHTA and CDR2 FQGNSA. The DNA for the CDR3 is TGTGCCAGCAGCCCACCGGGACTAGCAAACGAGCAGTACTTC. It encodes CASSPPGLANEQYF.

J is TRBJ2-7 and V is TRBV14; D may be TRBD1 (5 bases). CDR3 length: 14 amino acids. Between the trimmed V and J ends, which lost 0 bases and 5 bases, there was a span of 11 bases. Germline V gives CDR1 SGHDN, CDR2 FVKESK. CDR3 protein: CASSQDGAPHEQYF. The CDR3 DNA is TGTGCCAGCAGCCAAGATGGGGCTCCCCACGAGCAGTACTTC. The full variable domain, its missing parts supplied by reference TRBV14 and TRBJ2-7, is EAGVTQFPSHSVIEKGQTVTLRCDPISGHDNLYWYRRVMGKEIKFLLHFVKESKQDESGMPNNRFLAERTGGTYSTLKVQPAELEDSGVYFCASSQDGAPHEQYFGPGTRLTVT.

This clonotype was observed a handful of times. The chain carries TRBV10-3 and TRBJ2-3; D remains ambiguous. Trimming took 7 bases from V and 2 from J, leaving 19 bases between them. Germline V CDR1 and CDR2: ENHRY, SYGVKD. The CDR3 contains 16 residues. The CDR3: CAITLLPGSPTDTQYF. For the CDR3, the DNA is TGTGCCATCACCTTACTTCCCGGGTCCCCCACAGATACGCAGTATTTT.